This T cell receptor (beta chain) was sequenced during a study of T cell repertoires in cytomegalovirus infection (dated by TCRdb to about 2019). Regarding the research as a whole: Alongside well-studied HLA-B-restricted epitopes, the peptide stimulations were aimed at recently identified HLA-C-restricted CMV epitopes, whose presentation resists viral immunomodulation. Donor HLA type was relevant to the analysis, because carriage of CMV infection together with the matching HLA type was indicated by public TCR beta signatures. Results and caveats for the whole study, not just this receptor: Carriers of CMV infection plus the relevant HLA type were discriminated by the cumulative frequency of public TCR beta family members in the study cohort and in an independent roughly 350-donor cohort. The ex vivo response was dominated by HLA-C-restricted CMV-specific TCR beta clonotypes, and the single most frequent clonotype in two of eight donors was supplied by these HLA-C-restricted clonotypes.

Interpreted using the paper, the treatment or condition label stands for: in vitro stimulation with specific CMV peptide epitopes to enrich CMV-specific T cells. The reads were generated on an Illumina HiSeq 1500. The raw public data were reprocessed by TCRdb itself: fastp quality trimming at Q25, MiXCR clonotype calling, in-frame beta chains only. Every distinct CDR3 protein forms one entry, paired with its most common genes and DNA. The sample table shows some 800,000 distinct CDR3 sequences, and about 28% are seen once. The top ten clones comprise roughly 14% of the sample. The germline V gene yields SGHTA for CDR1 and FQGNSA for CDR2. The CDR3 starts with the cysteine, ends with the phenylalanine, and has 17 residues. Here the CDR3 DNA is all that survives: 51 bases in frame from base 1. This clonotype was seen once. The specificity of this receptor is unknown. A read error may produce the germline difference seen at one junction end.

The sample consisted of cultured CD8+ T cells from PBMCs, taken from culture after CMV antigen stimulation. The TCR was taken from a human donor in good health (CMV status not recorded). Some clones in this sample may be carry-over from other donors' samples. This receptor chain uses TRBV7-2 and TRBJ2-1; TRBD2 lines up with 15 middle nucleotides. The sequenced DNA: TGTGCCAGCAGCATTTTGGGACTAGCGGGGGGTTTTGGTGAGCTGTTCTTC. Its translation reads: CASSILGLAGGFGELFF.